A single sample is the source of the 17 T cell receptor beta chains below, sequenced in a study of cytomegalovirus exposure and HLA in healthy donors. The primer mix had 60 Vbeta and 13 Jbeta primers. Clones were read by immunoSEQ multiplex PCR, and TCRdb kept only the in-frame ones, dropping some. The sample has roughly 100,000 clones; roughly three quarters are singletons. The sample taken for sequencing was PBMCs. All receptors derive from a man in his fifties or sixties in good health and CMV-seropositive.

The chain joins TRBV5-1 to TRBJ2-1; 7 bases align to TRBD2. This CDR3 has 16 residues. The V gene's germline CDR1 is SGHRS and CDR2 YFSETQ. The J segment lost 8 bases and the V segment lost 3 bases, leaving 14 bases of the junction unmatched. CDR3 residues: CASSWPRTGGGDEQFF. The CDR3 coding sequence is TGCGCCAGCAGCTGGCCTCGGACGGGAGGCGGGGATGAGCAGTTCTTC.

The chain combines TRBV19 with TRBJ2-1, with 10 positions matching TRBD1. The CDR3 runs to 16 residues. Germline V CDR1 and CDR2: LNHDA, SQIVND (reference sequence). The V gene end was trimmed by 6 bases and the J gene end by 2 bases; junction bases not matched to a gene: 7. In nucleotides, the CDR3 is TGTGCCAGTAGGACCTGGGACAGGGGAGCCTACAATGAGCAGTTCTTC. It specifies CASRTWDRGAYNEQFF.

This clone showed up just a few times. The chain uses TRBV27 and TRBJ2-7, with D perhaps TRBD1 (6 bases). The CDR3 runs to 14 residues. The V end lost 7 bases, the J end lost 7 bases, and 20 bases lay between the germline ends. The V gene's germline CDR1 is MNHEY and CDR2 SMNVEV (reference sequence). The CDR3 DNA sequence: TGTGCCAGCACCCCGGGACACTTCCCGGGGGAGCAGTACTTC. Protein product: CASTPGHFPGEQYF.

This clone has only one observation. The chain couples TRBV4-3 to TRBJ1-2; TRBD1 agrees at 7 bases. The CDR3 extends over 14 amino acids. With 4 bases clipped from V and 5 bases from J, the junction kept 7 bases outside the gene matches. The germline V gene encodes CDR1 LGHNA and CDR2 YSLEER. The CDR3 loop is CASSRAGGDYGYTF. In DNA, the CDR3 is TGCGCCAGCAGCCGGGCAGGGGGAGATTATGGCTACACCTTC.

On this clone itself: Mismatch with germline at one junction end may stem from a read error. V gene TRBV7-9 combines with J gene TRBJ2-7, with 9 bases that match TRBD1. CDR1 SEHNR and CDR2 FQNEAQ come from the germline V gene (reference sequence). The CDR3 is 12 amino acids. The CDR3 loop is CSSSRTGVEQYF. CDR3 DNA sequence: TGTTCCAGCAGCCGGACAGGGGTTGAGCAGTACTTC. Full variable domain (rest looked up from reference TRBV7-9 and TRBJ2-7): DTGVSQNPRHKITKRGQNVTFRCDPISEHNRLYWYRQTLGQGPEFLTYFQNEAQLEKSRLLSDRFSAERPKGSFSTLEIQRTEQGDSAMYLCSSSRTGVEQYFGPGTRLTVT.

In DNA, the CDR3 is TGTGCCAGCAGCATCTCCTTCCGGGACAGCCAAGAGACCCAGTACTTC. Translating gives CASSISFRDSQETQYF. The rearrangement links TRBV11-2 to TRBJ2-5; the match to TRBD1 covers 7 bases. CDR1 SGHAT and CDR2 FQNNGV come from the germline V gene. V trimming: 5 bases; J trimming: 1 base; junction bases outside the gene matches: 10. The CDR3 length is 16 residues. The full variable domain, completed using reference TRBV11-2 and TRBJ2-5, is EAGVAQSPRYKIIEKRQSVAFWCNPISGHATLYWYQQILGQGPKLLIQFQNNGVVDDSQLPKDRFSAERLKGVDSTLKIQPAKLEDSAVYLCASSISFRDSQETQYFGPGTRLLVL.

CDR3 coding DNA: TGCGCCAGCAGCACAGGGGCGGAGAATGAAAAACTGTTTTTT. Encoded protein: CASSTGAENEKLFF. The genes are TRBV5-1 and TRBJ1-4, with TRBD1 identical over 7 bases. V shed 4 bases and J 5 bases; nucleotides not matched to a gene: 5. CDR1 is SGHRS, CDR2 YFSETQ, per germline. The CDR3 covers 14 residues. Looking up the rest from reference TRBV5-1 and TRBJ1-4 gives the full variable domain: KAGVTQTPRYLIKTRGQQVTLSCSPISGHRSVSWYQQTPGQGLQFLFEYFSETQRNKGNFPGRFSGRQFSNSRSEMNVSTLELGDSALYLCASSTGAENEKLFFGSGTQLSVL.

This clone was detected a few times. At the DNA level, this CDR3 is encoded by other sequences in the same sample as well. The chain recombines TRBV27 with TRBJ2-7; D possibly corresponds to TRBD2 (5 bases). The CDR3 is 14 amino acids. V lost 4 bases and J 0 bases, leaving 10 bases between the germline ends. Germline CDR1 is MNHEY and CDR2 is SMNVEV (reference sequence). DNA for the CDR3: TGTGCCAGCAGTTCTAGCAGAAACTCCTACGAGCAGTACTTC. As protein: CASSSSRNSYEQYF.

The chain is built from TRBV29-1 and TRBJ2-5; D is uncertain. V lost 3 bases to trimming and J lost 5 bases, with 13 bases between them. CDR3 length: 13 residues. Germline assignment: CDR1 SQVTM and CDR2 ANQGSEA. CDR3 loop: CSVEVLVGETQYF. CDR3 DNA sequence: TGCAGCGTTGAGGTTCTAGTGGGTGAGACCCAGTACTTC.

The chain links TRBV19 to TRBJ2-2; D is undetermined. CDR1 is LNHDA and CDR2 is SQIVND in the germline V gene (reference sequence). The length of the CDR3 is 15 residues. V lost 3 bases, J lost 0 bases, and 8 bases lay in between. The CDR3 coding sequence is TGTGCCAGTAGTATGTCCAGGACGAACACCGGGGAGCTGTTTTTT. Its protein product is CASSMSRTNTGELFF. Full variable domain (rest looked up from reference TRBV19 and TRBJ2-2): DGGITQSPKYLFRKEGQNVTLSCEQNLNHDAMYWYRQDPGQGLRLIYYSQIVNDFQKGDIAEGYSVSREKKESFPLTVTSAQKNPTAFYLCASSMSRTNTGELFFGEGSRLTVL.

The DNA for the CDR3 is TGTGCCAGCAGCTTGTTGGGCGGGGCAGTAGGAAACACCGGGGAGCTGTTTTTT. It is translated as CASSLLGGAVGNTGELFF. The rearrangement uses TRBV5-6 and TRBJ2-2; maybe TRBD2 (6 bases). CDR1 SGHDT and CDR2 YYEEEE come from the germline V gene. Trimming pared 1 base from V and 2 bases from J, leaving 18 bases between. CDR3 length: 18 residues.

This clone was seen once. This sequence joins TRBV5-6 and TRBJ2-5; D is possibly TRBD2 (6 bases). The DNA matches TRBJ2-7 better at its end, which makes the J call doubtful. Per the germline V gene, CDR1 is SGHDT and CDR2 is YYEEEE. This CDR3 spans 11 amino acids. The CDR3 bases are TGTGCCAGCAGTTCGGGGGTCGAGCAGTACTTC. Protein product: CASSSGVEQYF.

This clone was recorded once. The chain combines TRBV30 with TRBJ2-7; tentatively, D is TRBD2 (6 bases). V was pared by 8 bases and J by 3 bases, with 17 bases between. CDR1 GTSNPN and CDR2 SVGIG come from the germline V gene (reference sequence). The length of the CDR3 is 13 residues. The CDR3 DNA follows: TGTGCCGGTCGCCGGGAGTTGGGCTACGAGCAGTACTTC. This sequence encodes CAGRRELGYEQYF. Full variable domain (rest looked up from reference TRBV30 and TRBJ2-7): SQTIHQWPATLVQPVGSPLSLECTVEGTSNPNLYWYRQAAGRGLQLLFYSVGIGQISSEVPQNLSASRPQDRQFILSSKKLLLSDSGFYLCAGRRELGYEQYFGPGTRLTVT.

The chain employs TRBV19 and TRBJ2-5, with D perhaps matching TRBD2 (6 bases). V was pared by 8 bases and J by 4 bases, with 11 bases between. Germline loops: CDR1 LNHDA, CDR2 SQIVND (reference sequence). This CDR3 has 12 amino acids. The CDR3 spells CASGGRGETQYF. The CDR3 bases are TGTGCCAGTGGGGGGAGAGGAGAGACCCAGTACTTC. Full variable domain (missing parts from reference TRBV19 and TRBJ2-5): DGGITQSPKYLFRKEGQNVTLSCEQNLNHDAMYWYRQDPGQGLRLIYYSQIVNDFQKGDIAEGYSVSREKKESFPLTVTSAQKNPTAFYLCASGGRGETQYFGPGTRLLVL.

This chain uses TRBV7-2 with TRBJ2-2, with TRBD1 identical over 7 bases. This CDR3 region has 14 residues. Trimming cost V 7 bases and J 2 bases; bases outside gene matches: 4. Looked up from germline, CDR1 is SGHTA and CDR2 is FQGNSA. CDR3 nucleotides: TGTGCCAGCAACGAAGGGGGCAACACCGGGGAGCTGTTTTTT. Protein sequence: CASNEGGNTGELFF.

CDR3 protein: CASSLRRTGPNEKLFF. In DNA, the CDR3 is TGTGCCAGCAGTTTGCGAAGGACAGGGCCTAATGAAAAACTGTTTTTT. The chain has TRBV27 and TRBJ1-4; 8 bases match TRBD1. Unmatched junction bases numbered 6, after V lost 3 bases and J lost 3 bases. The CDR3 totals 16 residues. Germline values: CDR1 MNHEY, CDR2 SMNVEV (reference sequence).

The sample holds a few counts of this clone. The genes are TRBV23-1 and TRBJ2-7; D is uncertain. Being an ORF, TRBV23-1 has a function that is uncertain. Trimming shortened V by 6 bases and J by 2 bases, and 11 bases separated the two germline ends. The CDR3 contains 13 residues. CDR3 nucleotide sequence: TGCGCCAGCAGGCTTGGCATACCCTACGAGCAGTACTTC. Protein product: CASRLGIPYEQYF.